This T cell receptor beta chain was sequenced in a study of T cells in Graves' hyperthyroidism and ophthalmopathy. Graves' hyperthyroidism was deemed stable given no ophthalmopathy progression within 18 months. Regions amplified from RNA transcripts were the TCR beta CDR3 regions. The HTBI set primed first-round TCR CDR3 RT-PCR. TCRdb reprocessed the multiplex PCR reads with MiXCR, giving one entry per CDR3 protein. Of roughly 800,000 distinct CDR3 sequences in the sample, 38% are singletons; the top ten hold about 9%. From germline, CDR1 is SEHNR and CDR2 FQNEAQ (reference sequence). There are 15 residues in the CDR3. The V and J ends lost 1 base and 5 bases, in that order; junction bases with no gene match: 3. This clonotype was recorded at least ten times.

V usage is TRBV7-9 and J usage is TRBJ1-5, with 9 positions matching TRBD1. This receptor was obtained from a man between 18 and 35 years old with Graves' hyperthyroidism. Sequencing was done on a sample of blood. The CDR3 protein is CASSLEGTGHQPQHF. The CDR3 DNA sequence: TGTGCCAGCAGCTTAGAGGGGACAGGGCATCAGCCCCAGCATTTT.